Listed here are 5 T cell receptor beta chains from one sample, sequenced in a study of CD8+CD57+ T cells in acquired aplastic anemia (dated by TCRdb to the late 2010s). Flow cytometry had shown CD8+CD57+ cell expansion in the patients selected for sequencing. The listed sequencing device is Illumina HiSeq 2000. TCR beta VDJ combination and CDR3 sequence profiling used genomic DNA as the template. TCRdb handled the public reads itself, with Q25 trimming in fastp and clone calling in MiXCR, and kept productive beta chains. Rows are unified per CDR3 protein, each entry keeping the most common DNA and genes. This sample has about 240,000 distinct CDR3 sequences in its table, and approximately 45% of those were observed once. Over 7.5% of the sample belongs to the ten largest clones. The sequenced sample consisted of sorted CD4+, CD8+, or CD8+CD57+ T cells (not recorded which) from PBMCs. The receptors were gathered from a human donor with aplastic anemia.

This rearrangement joins TRBV15 to TRBJ1-1; perhaps TRBD1 as D (5 bases). Between the trimmed V and J ends, which lost 5 bases and 2 bases, there was a span of 9 bases. The CDR3 runs to 13 residues. From germline, CDR1 is LNHNV and CDR2 YYDKDF (reference sequence). The CDR3 DNA sequence: TGTGCCACCAGCTGGGACGGAAACACTGAAGCTTTCTTT. This translates into CATSWDGNTEAFF.

This chain links TRBV7-2 with TRBJ2-5; TRBD1 agrees at 9 bases. The last part of the DNA fits TRBJ2-7 better; the J call may be wrong. The germline V gene has CDR1 SGHTA and CDR2 FQGNSA. The CDR3 extends over 15 amino acids. In nucleotides, the CDR3 is TGTGCCAGCAGAGATGAGGTGGGACAGGGAGACGAGCAGTACTTC. This encodes CASRDEVGQGDEQYF.

The chain combines TRBV19 with TRBJ2-1, with D uncertain. Germline V gene data show CDR1 as LNHDA and CDR2 as SQIVND (reference sequence). The V and J ends lost 7 bases and 12 bases respectively, with 16 bases between them. CDR3 length: 12 amino acids. The CDR3 nucleotides are TGTGCCAGTAATACCGGAACAGATACGCAGTTCTTC. Its translation is CASNTGTDTQFF.

This clonotype was detected ten times or more. V is TRBV5-8 and J is TRBJ2-7, with 7 nucleotides matching TRBD1. Germline CDR1 is SGHTS and CDR2 is YDEGEE. The CDR3 consists of 14 residues. The ends lost 5 bases at V and 5 bases at J; junction bases unmatched: 10. The CDR3 DNA is TGTGCCAGCAGGGAGCCGGGACAGAAGGACGAGCAGTACTTC. Amino acids: CASREPGQKDEQYF.

The chain combines TRBV2 with TRBJ2-7; D unclear. The CDR3 length is 12 residues. Germline values: CDR1 SNHLY, CDR2 FYNNEI. V was shortened by 5 bases and J by 2 bases, with 7 bases between the two germline ends. CDR3 region: CASSPETYEQYF. For the CDR3, the DNA is TGTGCCAGCAGTCCCGAGACCTACGAGCAGTACTTC.